This TCR beta chain was documented in a study of PD-1 blockade in classical Hodgkin lymphoma. About the study: The nivolumab dose that patients received was 3 mg/kg, given intravenously every 2 weeks.

Data came from immunoSEQ multiplex PCR; TCRdb stores just in-frame clones and leaves some out. The data contain approximately 15,000 clones, around nine tenths of them singletons. As regards this clone: Its antigen is unidentified.

CDR1 MDHEN and CDR2 SYDVKM come from the germline V gene. Trimming cost V 0 bases and J 3 bases, with 12 bases left between them. This CDR3 has 15 residues. Points from the study as a whole: It was reported that newly diagnosed patients had less baseline TCR diversity than healthy donors. Exclusion applied to patients who initiated nivolumab less than 1 year following ASCT. Complete responders showed a baseline diversity that resembled the diversity of newly diagnosed patients.

Time point described: cycle 4 day 1 (C4D1), after less than seven weeks of nivolumab. All patients experienced relapse after autologous stem cell transplantation, and brentuximab vedotin exposure was variable. CD8+ T cells were isolated from thawed PBMCs by magnetic negative selection. The sequence was obtained from a human donor with classical Hodgkin lymphoma. The sample consisted of CD8+ T cells from blood, taken before the fourth cycle of nivolumab. The chain carries TRBV28 and TRBJ2-7, with a tentative D call TRBD2 (6 bases). CDR3 in amino acids: CASSLWRGLGYEQYF. The CDR3 coding sequence is TGTGCCAGCAGTTTATGGAGGGGACTCGGCTACGAGCAGTACTTC.